The 20 T cell receptor beta chains below come from one sample, sequenced in a study of cytomegalovirus exposure and HLA in healthy donors. Primers for the PCR totalled 60 Vbeta and 13 Jbeta. This table comes from immunoSEQ multiplex PCR, and its TCRdb copy is limited to in-frame clones, with some not included. This table has fewer than 350,000 clones, roughly 90% appearing once. The material sequenced was PBMCs. The source of these receptors is a woman aged 18 to 35 in good health and CMV-seronegative.

The gene calls are TRBV9 and TRBJ1-1; 9 nucleotides line up with TRBD1. Germline V lookup: CDR1 SGDLS, CDR2 YYNGEE. The CDR3 runs 14 residues. J gave up 11 bases and V 2 bases, and 10 bases lay outside the gene matches. CDR3 nucleotides: TGTGCCAGCAGCGTCGAACAGGGGGCCCTAGGGGCTTTCTTT. It encodes CASSVEQGALGAFF.

Only one count was recorded for this clone. V is TRBV15 and J is TRBJ1-2; D remains ambiguous. This CDR3 spans 14 amino acids. V was cut by 0 bases and J by 7 bases, with 12 bases left in between. Per the germline V gene, CDR1 is LNHNV and CDR2 is YYDKDF (reference sequence). Written as DNA, the CDR3 is TGTGCCACCAGCAGAGATCGGAGACGGAGTGGCTACACCTTC. This encodes CATSRDRRRSGYTF.

The rearrangement joins TRBV7-6 to TRBJ1-1, with 8 bases matching TRBD1. V lost 2 bases, J lost 1 base, and 12 bases stayed unmatched. The germline V gene encodes CDR1 SGHVS and CDR2 FNYEAQ. The CDR3 has 18 residues. The CDR3 sequence is CASSLLAGGADQNTEAFF. CDR3 coding DNA: TGTGCCAGCAGCTTACTGGCAGGGGGCGCGGATCAGAACACTGAAGCTTTCTTT.

This chain links TRBV4-2 with TRBJ2-5; 7 nucleotides match TRBD2. The CDR3 has 14 amino acids. Germline trimming cut 5 bases from V and 3 bases from J; bases unmatched to any gene: 6. Germline assignment: CDR1 LGHNA and CDR2 YNFKEQ. As DNA, the CDR3 is TGTGCCAGCAGCATAAAGCGGGGTGAAGAGACCCAGTACTTC. Its translation: CASSIKRGEETQYF.

The chain carries TRBV10-3 and TRBJ2-6; D unresolved. Trimming took off 5 bases at V and 1 base at J, with 15 bases between the two ends. Germline CDR1 ENHRY, CDR2 SYGVKD. The CDR3 contains 17 residues. The DNA for the CDR3 is TGTGCCATCAGTAGCAGTGCAACAGATTCTGGGGCCAACGTCCTGACTTTC. Translating it yields CAISSSATDSGANVLTF.

The chain uses TRBV5-6 and TRBJ2-5; unclear D gene. With 4 bases removed from V and 3 bases from J, the gap between germline ends came to 16 bases. Germline V gene lookup returns CDR1 SGHDT and CDR2 YYEEEE. The CDR3 loop spans 15 amino acids. The DNA of the CDR3 is TGTGCCAGCAGCCGAACCAAAACACTAAAAGAGACCCAGTACTTC. It codes for CASSRTKTLKETQYF.

The chain uses TRBV4-1 and TRBJ2-2; D might be TRBD2 (6 bases). The CDR3 runs to 16 residues. The V and J ends lost 3 bases and 8 bases respectively, with 19 bases between them. The germline gives CDR1 MGHRA, CDR2 YSYEKL. The CDR3, as DNA: TGCGCCAGCAGCCAGCCCGGCGGGGTCGGTGGGGGGGAGCTGTTTTTT. Residues: CASSQPGGVGGGELFF.

The V call is TRBV5-1, the J call TRBJ1-4; TRBD1 agrees at 7 bases. The germline V gene encodes CDR1 SGHRS and CDR2 YFSETQ. There are 16 residues in the CDR3. V lost 0 bases to trimming and J lost 2 bases; unmatched junction nucleotides: 4. The CDR3 sequence is CASSLGRGQTNEKLFF. The CDR3 DNA is TGCGCCAGCAGCTTGGGCCGGGGACAGACTAATGAAAAACTGTTTTTT.

This chain connects TRBV6-5 to TRBJ1-1; 9 bases agree with TRBD1. Germline-derived CDR1 and CDR2 are MNHEY and SVGAGI. The V gene end was trimmed by 6 bases and the J gene end by 10 bases; junction bases not matched to a gene: 15. The length of the CDR3 is 15 residues. The CDR3: CASSYTNMDRGRAFF. The CDR3, as DNA: TGTGCCAGCAGCTACACTAATATGGACAGGGGTAGAGCTTTCTTT.

This sequence joins TRBV5-4 and TRBJ2-7; TRBD2 matches 10 bases. Unmatched junction bases numbered 3, after V lost 3 bases and J lost 3 bases. CDR1 is SGHNT, CDR2 YYREEE, per germline (reference sequence). This CDR3 region has 14 residues. Written as DNA, the CDR3 is TGTGCCAGCAGCTCGGGACTAGCGATCTACGAGCAGTACTTC. It codes for CASSSGLAIYEQYF.

The V gene is TRBV25-1, the J gene TRBJ2-2; 8 bases match TRBD2. The CDR3 has 13 amino acids. The V gene end was trimmed by 10 bases and the J gene end by 1 base; junction bases not matched to a gene: 2. Germline V CDR1 and CDR2: MGHDK, SYGVNS. The CDR3 here is CATGGVNTGELFF. The CDR3 DNA reads TGTGCCACCGGGGGGGTGAACACCGGGGAGCTGTTTTTT.

The rearrangement joins TRBV7-2 to TRBJ1-6; D is perhaps TRBD1 (5 bases). Trimming cost V 6 bases and J 3 bases, with 9 bases left between them. From germline, CDR1 is SGHTA and CDR2 FQGNSA. The CDR3 has 14 residues. This CDR3 reads CASRQDLYNSPLHF. Here the CDR3 DNA reads TGTGCCAGCAGACAGGATCTCTATAATTCACCCCTCCACTTT.

The rearrangement links TRBV7-3 to TRBJ2-2, with 8 bases that match TRBD1. The ends lost 2 bases at V and 5 bases at J; junction bases unmatched: 7. Germline V gene data show CDR1 as SGHTA and CDR2 as FQGTGA. The CDR3 runs to 16 residues. The CDR3 DNA reads as TGTGCCAGCAGCTTACCCGGGACAGGAGAGACCGGGGAGCTGTTTTTT. This sequence encodes CASSLPGTGETGELFF.

This chain connects TRBV7-6 to TRBJ2-2, with TRBD2 as a possible D gene (6 bases). There are 15 residues in the CDR3. CDR1 is SGHVS, CDR2 FNYEAQ, per germline. V was trimmed by 5 bases and J by 1 base, leaving 11 bases between them. This chain's CDR3 is CASSPGSRNTGELFF. The DNA for the CDR3 is TGTGCCAGCAGCCCCGGGAGTCGGAACACCGGGGAGCTGTTTTTT.

V gene TRBV19 combines with J gene TRBJ1-2; no reliable D call. Germline V gene lookup returns CDR1 LNHDA and CDR2 SQIVND (reference sequence). The CDR3 spans 15 residues. V lost 1 base and J lost 6, with 15 bases in between. The CDR3 DNA sequence: TGTGCCAGTAGTATAGGGAGGGCGTTATTCAATGGCTACACCTTC. Translating gives CASSIGRALFNGYTF.

The sample holds one count of this clone. J is TRBJ1-2 and V is TRBV19, with 7 bases identical to TRBD1. CDR3 length equals 14 residues. Germline V gene sequence: CDR1 LNHDA, CDR2 SQIVND (reference sequence). Losses at the gene ends were 5 bases for V and 4 bases for J; bases not matched to a gene: 7. DNA of the CDR3: TGTGCCAGTAGTTACCCGGGACAGCTCTATGGCTACACCTTC. It specifies CASSYPGQLYGYTF.

This chain uses TRBV10-2 with TRBJ1-6; D is perhaps TRBD1 (6 bases). CDR1 and CDR2 (germline): WSHSY, SAAADI. The V and J ends lost 3 bases and 4 bases respectively, with 7 bases between them. This CDR3 has 14 amino acids. The CDR3 region is CASSEQGYNSPLHF. CDR3 nucleotides: TGCGCCAGCAGTGAACAGGGATATAATTCACCCCTCCACTTT.

J is TRBJ1-3 and V is TRBV9; TRBD1 matches at 7 bases. Germline trimming cut 4 bases from V and 2 bases from J; bases unmatched to any gene: 9. The CDR3 totals 16 residues. The germline CDR1 and CDR2 sequences are SGDLS and YYNGEE. CDR3: CASSPNRGAAGNTIYF. In nucleotides, the CDR3 is TGTGCCAGCAGCCCTAACAGGGGCGCTGCTGGAAACACCATATATTTT.

With regard to this clone: Germline is not matched at one junction end, which may reflect a read error. V gene TRBV7-9 combines with J gene TRBJ2-5; D is undetermined. Per the germline V gene, CDR1 is SEHNR and CDR2 is FQNEAQ (reference sequence). CDR3 length equals 13 residues. CDR3 coding DNA: TGTTCCAGCAGCTTGCTGAGCCAAGAGACCCAGTACTTC. Translation gives CSSSLLSQETQYF.

CDR3 amino acids: CASSPGQGQDTQYF. In DNA form, the CDR3 reads TGTGCCAGCAGCCCGGGACAGGGGCAAGATACGCAGTATTTT. The V and J genes are TRBV5-4 and TRBJ2-3; TRBD1 matches 10 bases. V shed 4 bases, J shed 5 bases, and the junction held 4 bases outside the gene matches. The CDR3 has 14 residues. Germline assignment: CDR1 SGHNT and CDR2 YYREEE (reference sequence). The variable domain in full, completed from reference TRBV5-4 and TRBJ2-3, reads ETGVTQSPTHLIKTRGQQVTLRCSSQSGHNTVSWYQQALGQGPQFIFQYYREEENGRGNFPPRFSGLQFPNYSSELNVNALELDDSALYLCASSPGQGQDTQYFGPGTRLTVL.